The 6 T cell receptor beta chains below were found in one sample sequenced in a study of T cell changes during pregnancy in multiple sclerosis (dated 2019 in TCRdb). Libraries were constructed by the immunoSEQ multiplex PCR assay. In its TCRdb copy, this immuneACCESS table keeps in-frame sequences only and misses some clones. Where compared with another copy, unresolved V genes explain less than half of these, and the others have no known cause. Recorded for this sample are just under 50,000 clones; around 94% of them occurred a single time. Around 0.34% of the sample goes to the ten largest clones. Sequenced material: CD4+ T cells from peripheral blood mononuclear cells, taken in the third trimester of pregnancy. The source is a female donor with multiple sclerosis, enrolled in a pregnancy study.

The genes are TRBV6-1 and TRBJ2-7; D is uncertain. V was clipped by 4 bases and J by 2 bases, with 12 bases between them. This CDR3 has 14 amino acids. Germline V CDR1 and CDR2: MNHNS, SASEGT. CDR3 loop: CASSVARGTYEQYF. The CDR3 bases are TGTGCCAGCAGTGTGGCTAGAGGAACCTACGAGCAGTACTTC.

This chain joins TRBV7-8 and TRBJ2-2, with D hard to call. The CDR3 consists of 13 residues. V gave up 1 base and J gave up 5 bases, with 5 bases separating them. The germline V gene encodes CDR1 SGHVS and CDR2 FQNEAQ. CDR3 sequence reads: CASSLGQTGELFF. The CDR3 DNA reads TGTGCCAGCAGCTTAGGGCAGACCGGGGAGCTGTTTTTT. The full variable domain, its missing parts supplied by reference TRBV7-8 and TRBJ2-2, is GAGVSQSPRYKVAKRGQDVALRCDPISGHVSLFWYQQALGQGPEFLTYFQNEAQLDKSGLPSDRFFAERPEGSVSTLKIQRTQQEDSAVYLCASSLGQTGELFFGEGSRLTVL.

This chain links TRBV7-2 with TRBJ1-1; TRBD1 is a possible D gene (6 bases). Trimming pared 5 bases from V and 0 bases from J, leaving 19 bases between. Germline V gene sequence: CDR1 SGHTA, CDR2 FQGNSA. The CDR3 covers 17 residues. Here the CDR3 DNA reads TGTGCCAGCAGCCTTGGACAGAAAACTTTCATGAACACTGAAGCTTTCTTT. Translation gives CASSLGQKTFMNTEAFF.

This chain connects TRBV19 to TRBJ1-1, with D possibly being TRBD1 (6 bases). V was cut by 1 base and J by 4 bases, with 13 bases left in between. The CDR3 is 15 amino acids. Germline V gene lookup returns CDR1 LNHDA and CDR2 SQIVND (reference sequence). This CDR3 is CASSIGVGGGTEAFF. The DNA for the CDR3 is TGTGCCAGTAGTATAGGAGTAGGGGGGGGCACTGAAGCTTTCTTT. The entire variable domain, with the rest obtained from reference TRBV19 and TRBJ1-1, is as follows: DGGITQSPKYLFRKEGQNVTLSCEQNLNHDAMYWYRQDPGQGLRLIYYSQIVNDFQKGDIAEGYSVSREKKESFPLTVTSAQKNPTAFYLCASSIGVGGGTEAFFGQGTRLTVV.

The gene calls are TRBV10-3 and TRBJ2-3, with 7 bases identical to TRBD2. This CDR3 spans 13 amino acids. J lost 0 bases, V lost 6 bases, and 0 bases had no gene match. CDR1 is ENHRY, CDR2 SYGVKD, per germline. The CDR3 DNA is TGTGCCATCAGGGGGGGGAGCACAGATACGCAGTATTTT. Protein product: CAIRGGSTDTQYF.

V and J are TRBV27 and TRBJ2-7; 7 bases are a match to TRBD2. Looked up from germline, CDR1 is MNHEY and CDR2 is SMNVEV (reference sequence). J gave up 3 bases and V 0 bases, and 2 bases lay outside the gene matches. The CDR3 consists of 14 residues. CDR3 DNA sequence: TGTGCCAGCAGTTTATCTCCTAGCGGCTACGAGCAGTACTTC. It specifies CASSLSPSGYEQYF.